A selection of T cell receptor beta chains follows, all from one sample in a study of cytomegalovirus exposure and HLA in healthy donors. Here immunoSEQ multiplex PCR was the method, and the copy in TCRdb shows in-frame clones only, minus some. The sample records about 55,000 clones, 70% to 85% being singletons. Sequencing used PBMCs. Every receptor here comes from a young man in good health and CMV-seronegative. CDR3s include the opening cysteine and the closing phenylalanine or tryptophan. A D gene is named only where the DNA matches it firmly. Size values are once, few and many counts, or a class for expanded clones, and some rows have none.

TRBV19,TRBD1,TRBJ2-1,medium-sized,CASSIEVFGDRSSYNEQFF,TGTGCCAGTAGTATAGAGGTTTTCGGGGACAGGTCCTCCTACAATGAGCAGTTCTTC
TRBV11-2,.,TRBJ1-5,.,CASSRGAGQPQHF,TGTGCCAGCAGCCGGGGGGCTGGTCAGCCCCAGCATTTT
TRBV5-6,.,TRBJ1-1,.,CASSFNPVLNTEAFF,TGTGCCAGCAGCTTCAACCCAGTATTGAACACTGAAGCTTTCTTT
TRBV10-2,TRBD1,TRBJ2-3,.,CASSEMWDRGIPDTQYF,TGCGCCAGCAGTGAGATGTGGGACAGGGGAATCCCAGATACGCAGTATTTT
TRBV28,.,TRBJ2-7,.,CASSFRTNIYEQYF,TGTGCCAGCAGTTTTAGGACTAACATCTACGAGCAGTACTTC
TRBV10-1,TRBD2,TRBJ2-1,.,CASADPSGSGNEQFF,TGCGCCAGCGCAGATCCTAGCGGGTCTGGCAATGAGCAGTTCTTC
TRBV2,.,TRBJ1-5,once,CASSVGRGLNQPQHF,TGTGCCAGCAGTGTTGGCAGGGGCCTCAATCAGCCCCAGCATTTT
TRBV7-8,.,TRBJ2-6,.,CASSGGTSTSGANVLTF,TGTGCCAGCAGCGGAGGGACCTCGACCTCTGGGGCCAACGTCCTGACTTTC
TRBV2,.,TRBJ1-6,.,CASSEPGSGALHF,TGTGCCAGCAGTGAGCCGGGCTCCGGGGCCCTCCACTTT
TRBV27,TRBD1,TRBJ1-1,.,CASSLFGTANTEAFF,TGTGCCAGCAGTTTATTCGGGACAGCGAACACTGAAGCTTTCTTT
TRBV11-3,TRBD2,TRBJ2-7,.,CASSSQGLAGGGEQYF,TGTGCCAGCAGTTCCCAAGGACTAGCGGGAGGGGGCGAGCAGTACTTC
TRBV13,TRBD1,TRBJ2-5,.,CASSSRDRIQGDQETQYF,TGTGCCAGCAGCTCCCGAGACAGGATCCAGGGGGACCAAGAGACCCAGTACTTC
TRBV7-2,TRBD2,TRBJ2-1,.,CASSGTPSGRPYNEQFF,TGTGCCAGCAGCGGGACACCGAGCGGGAGACCCTACAATGAGCAGTTCTTC
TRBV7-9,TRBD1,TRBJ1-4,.,CASSLRQGDEKLFF,TGTGCCAGCAGCTTACGGCAGGGGGATGAAAAACTGTTTTTT
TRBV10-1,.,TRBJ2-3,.,CASNPPGTDTQYF,TGCGCCAGCAACCCCCCGGGGACAGATACGCAGTATTTT
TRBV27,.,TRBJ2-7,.,CASSLVAGAPYEQYF,TGTGCCAGCAGTTTAGTCGCAGGGGCACCCTACGAGCAGTACTTC
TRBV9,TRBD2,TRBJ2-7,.,CASSAGGGDEQYF,TGTGCCAGCAGCGCTGGGGGGGGAGACGAGCAGTACTTC
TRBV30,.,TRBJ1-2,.,CAWSVGPGSNYGYTF,TGTGCCTGGAGTGTGGGTCCGGGATCGAACTATGGCTACACCTTC
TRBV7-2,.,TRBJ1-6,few,CASSLAGGGSFYNSPLHF,TGTGCCAGCAGCTTAGCGGGGGGAGGAAGCTTCTATAATTCACCCCTCCACTTT
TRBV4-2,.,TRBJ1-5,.,CASSQDGYGDQPQHF,TGTGCCAGCAGCCAAGATGGGTACGGAGATCAGCCCCAGCATTTT
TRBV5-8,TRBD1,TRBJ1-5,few,CASSLVLTGIGSNQPQHF,TGTGCCAGCAGCTTGGTCCTGACAGGGATCGGGAGCAATCAGCCCCAGCATTTT
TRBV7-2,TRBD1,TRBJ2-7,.,CASSLGTARPYEQYF,TGTGCCAGCAGCCTAGGGACAGCCCGCCCCTACGAGCAGTACTTC
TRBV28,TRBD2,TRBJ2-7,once,CASSDPSGGTTYEQYF,TGTGCCAGCAGTGACCCCAGCGGGGGTACCACCTACGAGCAGTACTTC
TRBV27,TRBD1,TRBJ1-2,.,CASSPGAGGDYGYTF,TGTGCCAGCAGTCCTGGGGCAGGGGGCGACTATGGCTACACCTTC
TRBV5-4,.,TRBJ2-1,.,CASSRDPGQQYNEQFF,TGTGCCAGCAGCAGAGATCCGGGACAACAATACAATGAGCAGTTCTTC
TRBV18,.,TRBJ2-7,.,CASSLGEGVSYEQYF,TGTGCCAGCTCACTGGGAGAGGGGGTCTCCTACGAGCAGTACTTC
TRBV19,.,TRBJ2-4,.,CASSIREGGGAKNIQYF,TGTGCCAGTAGTATACGAGAGGGAGGGGGGGCCAAAAACATTCAGTACTTC
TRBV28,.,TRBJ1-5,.,CASSLSFLGRYSNQPQHF,TGTGCCAGCAGTTTGAGTTTCTTGGGGCGGTATAGCAATCAGCCCCAGCATTTT
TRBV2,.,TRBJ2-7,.,CASSGLGGPGEQYF,TGTGCCAGCAGTGGACTAGGAGGACCTGGCGAGCAGTACTTC
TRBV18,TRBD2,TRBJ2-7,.,CASSPAGLAYEQYF,TGTGCCAGCTCACCAGCTGGACTAGCCTACGAGCAGTACTTC
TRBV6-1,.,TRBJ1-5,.,CASSEFVGMGTGSNQPQHF,TGTGCCAGCAGTGAATTCGTAGGGATGGGGACTGGTAGCAATCAGCCCCAGCATTTT
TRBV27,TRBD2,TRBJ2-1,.,CASSSNSGTSLNREQFF,TGTGCCAGCAGTTCCAACTCCGGGACTAGTTTAAACCGTGAGCAGTTCTTC
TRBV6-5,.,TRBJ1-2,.,CASSYSTRYGYTF,TGTGCCAGCAGTTACTCCACTCGATATGGCTACACCTTC
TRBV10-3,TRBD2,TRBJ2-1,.,CAISAWGGYNEQFF,TGTGCCATCAGTGCCTGGGGGGGCTACAATGAGCAGTTCTTC
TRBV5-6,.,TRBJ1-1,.,CASSFFTGSKRTEAFF,TGTGCCAGCAGCTTTTTTACAGGGTCAAAAAGGACTGAAGCTTTCTTT
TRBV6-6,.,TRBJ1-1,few,CASRDLTMNTEAFF,TGTGCCAGCAGAGACCTGACTATGAACACTGAAGCTTTCTTT
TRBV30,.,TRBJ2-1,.,CAWNRFYNEQFF,TGTGCCTGGAACAGATTCTACAATGAGCAGTTCTTC
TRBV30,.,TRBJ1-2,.,CAWNLDRHYGYTF,TGTGCCTGGAACCTCGACAGACACTATGGCTACACCTTC
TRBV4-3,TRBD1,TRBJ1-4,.,CASSQDRDRSAGKLFF,TGCGCCAGCAGCCAAGACCGGGACAGGAGCGCAGGAAAACTGTTTTTT
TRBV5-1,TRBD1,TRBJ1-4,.,CASSLGDRENKKLFF,TGCGCCAGCAGCTTAGGGGACAGGGAGAATAAAAAACTGTTTTTT
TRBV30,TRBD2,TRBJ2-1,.,CAWIPGGPYNEQFF,TGTGCCTGGATACCGGGAGGGCCTTACAATGAGCAGTTCTTC
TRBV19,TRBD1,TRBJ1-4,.,CASHPGQARIEKLFF,TGTGCCAGCCATCCCGGACAGGCGCGAATCGAAAAACTGTTTTTT